This T cell receptor (beta chain) was identified during a study of blood T cell repertoires in COVID-19. At the level of the study: Specimens from acute and convalescent COVID-19 originated in the United States, Italy and Spain. In each case, the material was cDNA or gDNA derived from T cells, B-cell-depleted T cells, or PBMCs.

Per the germline V gene, CDR1 is SGHRS and CDR2 is YFSETQ. V was shortened by 4 bases and J by 8 bases, with 19 bases between the two germline ends. CDR3 length: 15 amino acids. Original processing notes: How many nucleated cells were present was estimated from reference gene primer amplification. Clones were sequenced by immunoSEQ multiplex PCR, and TCRdb holds only the in-frame ones, with some missing. That table is the source of V, J and clone size, and D and trimming were worked out from the DNA. Of over 350,000 clones in the sample, roughly 90% are singletons; the top ten hold 4% to 4.5%. The rearrangement uses TRBV5-1 and TRBJ2-1, with a tentative D call TRBD2 (6 bases). The sequencing input was peripheral blood. This TCR derives from a woman aged 30 to 39 with acute or convalescent COVID-19. CDR3 in DNA: TGCGCCAGCAGCGTGGAGGGCGGAGGGATCGATGAGCAGTTCTTC. Translated, it gives CASSVEGGGIDEQFF.